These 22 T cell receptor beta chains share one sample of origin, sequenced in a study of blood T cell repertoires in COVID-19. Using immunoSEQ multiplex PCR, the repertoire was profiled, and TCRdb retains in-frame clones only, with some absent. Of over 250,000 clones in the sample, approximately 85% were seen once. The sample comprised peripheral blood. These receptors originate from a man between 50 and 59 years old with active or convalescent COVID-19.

Here the CDR3 DNA reads TGTGCCAGCAGTGAAGTGAGGAACTATGGCTACACCTTC. It translates to CASSEVRNYGYTF. V and J are TRBV6-1 and TRBJ1-2; no clear D gene. The germline V gene encodes CDR1 MNHNS and CDR2 SASEGT. Trimming shortened V by 1 base and J by 2 bases, and 5 bases separated the two germline ends. This CDR3 has 13 residues.

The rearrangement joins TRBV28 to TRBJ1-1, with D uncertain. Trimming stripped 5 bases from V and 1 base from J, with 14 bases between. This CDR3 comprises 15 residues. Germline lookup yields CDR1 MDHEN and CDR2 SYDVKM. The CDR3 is CASSPPGIGNTEAFF. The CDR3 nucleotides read TGTGCCAGCAGTCCCCCGGGGATAGGGAACACTGAAGCTTTCTTT.

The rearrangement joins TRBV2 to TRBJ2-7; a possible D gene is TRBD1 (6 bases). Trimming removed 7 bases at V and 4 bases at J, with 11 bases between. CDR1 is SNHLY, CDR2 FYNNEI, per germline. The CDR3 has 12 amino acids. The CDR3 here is CASTQDRYEQYF. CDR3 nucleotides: TGTGCCAGCACCCAGGACAGATACGAGCAGTACTTC.

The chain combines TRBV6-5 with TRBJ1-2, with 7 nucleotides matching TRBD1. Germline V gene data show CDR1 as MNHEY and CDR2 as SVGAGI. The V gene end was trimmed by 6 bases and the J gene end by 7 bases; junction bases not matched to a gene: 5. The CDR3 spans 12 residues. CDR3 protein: CASRTGTGGYTF. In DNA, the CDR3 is TGTGCCAGCAGGACAGGGACGGGTGGCTACACCTTC.

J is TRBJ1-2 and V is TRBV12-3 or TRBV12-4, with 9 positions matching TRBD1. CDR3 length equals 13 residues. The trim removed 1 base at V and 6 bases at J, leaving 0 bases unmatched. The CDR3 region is CASSLDRGHGYTF. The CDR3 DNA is TGTGCCAGCAGTTTAGACAGGGGGCATGGCTACACCTTC.

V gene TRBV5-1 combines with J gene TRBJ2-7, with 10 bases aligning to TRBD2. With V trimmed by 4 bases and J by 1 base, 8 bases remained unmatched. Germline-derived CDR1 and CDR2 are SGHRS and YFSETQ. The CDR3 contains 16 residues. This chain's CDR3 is CASSETSGFNSYEQYF. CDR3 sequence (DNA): TGCGCCAGCAGCGAGACTAGCGGGTTTAATTCCTACGAGCAGTACTTC.

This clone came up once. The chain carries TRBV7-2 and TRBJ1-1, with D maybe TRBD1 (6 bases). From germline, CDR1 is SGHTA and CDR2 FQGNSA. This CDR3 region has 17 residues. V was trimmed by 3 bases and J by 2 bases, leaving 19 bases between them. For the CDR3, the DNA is TGTGCCAGCAGCTTGGGTGGATTGGCAGGGGTAAACACTGAAGCTTTCTTT. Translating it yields CASSLGGLAGVNTEAFF.

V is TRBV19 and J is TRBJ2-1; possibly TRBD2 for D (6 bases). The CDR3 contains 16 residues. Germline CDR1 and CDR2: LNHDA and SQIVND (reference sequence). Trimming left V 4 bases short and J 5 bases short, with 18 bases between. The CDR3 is CASSSGRPIRDNEQFF. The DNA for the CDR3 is TGTGCCAGTAGTAGTGGGAGGCCCATCCGGGACAATGAGCAGTTCTTC.

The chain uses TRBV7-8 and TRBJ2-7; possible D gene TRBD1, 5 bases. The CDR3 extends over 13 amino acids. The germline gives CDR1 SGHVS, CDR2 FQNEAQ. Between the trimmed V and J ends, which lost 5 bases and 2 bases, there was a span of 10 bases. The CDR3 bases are TGTGCCAGCAGCCGACGCAGGGCCTACGAGCAGTACTTC. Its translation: CASSRRRAYEQYF.

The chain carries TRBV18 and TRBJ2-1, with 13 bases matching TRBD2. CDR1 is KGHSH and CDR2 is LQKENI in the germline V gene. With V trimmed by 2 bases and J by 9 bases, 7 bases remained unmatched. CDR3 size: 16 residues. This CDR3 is CASSPSQLAGGGEQFF. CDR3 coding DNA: TGTGCCAGCTCACCAAGTCAACTAGCGGGAGGGGGTGAGCAGTTCTTC.

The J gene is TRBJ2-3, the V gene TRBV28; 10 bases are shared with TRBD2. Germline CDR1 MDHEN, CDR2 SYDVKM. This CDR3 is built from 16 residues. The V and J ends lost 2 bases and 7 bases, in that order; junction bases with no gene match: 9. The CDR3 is CASSLRAGGSPYTQYF. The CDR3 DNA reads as TGTGCCAGCAGTTTAAGAGCGGGAGGGTCACCATATACGCAGTATTTT.

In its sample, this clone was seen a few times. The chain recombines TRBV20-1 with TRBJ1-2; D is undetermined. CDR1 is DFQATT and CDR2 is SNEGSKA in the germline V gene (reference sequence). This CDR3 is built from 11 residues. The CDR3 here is CRGGSNHGYTF. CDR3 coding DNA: TGCAGAGGCGGTTCTAACCACGGCTACACCTTC.

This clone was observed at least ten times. In nucleotides, the CDR3 is TGCGCCAGCAGCCCAGATGGGGCAGGGGAATGGTCACCCCTCCACTTT. Its protein product is CASSPDGAGEWSPLHF. V gene TRBV5-1 combines with J gene TRBJ1-6, with D maybe TRBD1 (6 bases). V was shortened by 4 bases and J by 10 bases, with 21 bases between the two germline ends. The CDR3 runs 16 residues. Looked up from germline, CDR1 is SGHRS and CDR2 is YFSETQ.

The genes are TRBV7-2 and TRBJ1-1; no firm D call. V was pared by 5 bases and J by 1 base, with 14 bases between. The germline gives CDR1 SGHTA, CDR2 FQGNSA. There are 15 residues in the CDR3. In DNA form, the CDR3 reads TGTGCCAGCAGCCTAACCGGGTCCGGGAACACTGAAGCTTTCTTT. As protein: CASSLTGSGNTEAFF.

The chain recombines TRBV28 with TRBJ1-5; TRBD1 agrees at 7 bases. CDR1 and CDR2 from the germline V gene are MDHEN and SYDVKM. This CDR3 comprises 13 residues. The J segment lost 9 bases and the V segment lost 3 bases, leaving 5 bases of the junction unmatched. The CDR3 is CASSFRGRGPQHF. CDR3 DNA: TGTGCCAGCAGTTTTAGGGGGCGCGGGCCCCAGCATTTT.

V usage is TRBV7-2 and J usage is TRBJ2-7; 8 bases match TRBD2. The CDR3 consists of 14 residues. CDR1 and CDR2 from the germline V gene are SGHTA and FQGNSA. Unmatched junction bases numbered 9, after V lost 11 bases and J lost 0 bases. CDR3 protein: CASREAGGSYEQYF. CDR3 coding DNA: TGTGCCTCCCGAGAGGCGGGAGGCTCCTACGAGCAGTACTTC.

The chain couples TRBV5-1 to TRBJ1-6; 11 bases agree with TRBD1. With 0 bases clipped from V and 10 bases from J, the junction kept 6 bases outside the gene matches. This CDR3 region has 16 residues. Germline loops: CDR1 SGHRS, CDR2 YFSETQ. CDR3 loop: CASSLEGTGGSSPLHF. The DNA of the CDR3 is TGCGCCAGCAGCTTGGAAGGGACAGGGGGATCCTCACCCCTCCACTTT.

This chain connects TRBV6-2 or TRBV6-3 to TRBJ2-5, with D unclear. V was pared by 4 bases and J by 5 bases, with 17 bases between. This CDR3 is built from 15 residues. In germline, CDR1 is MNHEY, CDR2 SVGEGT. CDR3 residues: CASSLTGPPWETQYF. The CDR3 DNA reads TGTGCCAGCAGTTTGACGGGTCCCCCGTGGGAGACCCAGTACTTC.

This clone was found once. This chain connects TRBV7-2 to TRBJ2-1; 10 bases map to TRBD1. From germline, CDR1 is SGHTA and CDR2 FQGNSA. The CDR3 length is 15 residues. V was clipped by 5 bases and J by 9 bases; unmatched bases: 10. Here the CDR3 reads CASSPLGQGQAEQFF. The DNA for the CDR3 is TGTGCCAGCAGCCCTCTGGGACAGGGGCAGGCTGAGCAGTTCTTC. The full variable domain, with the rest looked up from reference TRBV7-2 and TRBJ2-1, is GAGVSQSPSNKVTEKGKDVELRCDPISGHTALYWYRQSLGQGLEFLIYFQGNSAPDKSGLPSDRFSAERTGGSVSTLTIQRTQQEDSAVYLCASSPLGQGQAEQFFGPGTRLTVL.

In nucleotides, the CDR3 is TGTGCCATCAGTGAGTTGAGACAGGGGGTAGCAGATACGCAGTATTTT. Residues: CAISELRQGVADTQYF. V and J are TRBV10-3 and TRBJ2-3; 9 positions agree with TRBD1. Germline V gene sequence: CDR1 ENHRY, CDR2 SYGVKD. The CDR3 spans 16 residues. Losses at the gene ends were 1 base for V and 4 bases for J; bases not matched to a gene: 6.

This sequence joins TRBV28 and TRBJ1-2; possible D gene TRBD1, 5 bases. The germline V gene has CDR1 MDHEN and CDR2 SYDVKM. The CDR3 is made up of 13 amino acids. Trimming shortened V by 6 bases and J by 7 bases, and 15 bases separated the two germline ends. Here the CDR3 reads CASSLGLFGGYTF. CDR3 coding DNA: TGTGCCAGCAGCCTGGGACTCTTCGGTGGCTACACCTTC.

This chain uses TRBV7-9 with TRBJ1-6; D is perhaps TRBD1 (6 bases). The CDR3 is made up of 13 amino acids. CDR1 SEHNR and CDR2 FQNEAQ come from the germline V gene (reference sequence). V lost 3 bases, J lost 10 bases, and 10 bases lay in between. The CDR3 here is CASSFDRNSPLHF. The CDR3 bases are TGTGCCAGCAGCTTCGACAGGAACTCACCCCTCCACTTT. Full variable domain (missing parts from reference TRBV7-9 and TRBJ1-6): DTGVSQNPRHKITKRGQNVTFRCDPISEHNRLYWYRQTLGQGPEFLTYFQNEAQLEKSRLLSDRFSAERPKGSFSTLEIQRTEQGDSAMYLCASSFDRNSPLHFGNGTRLTVT.